This T cell receptor (beta chain) was sequenced for a study of control samples from healthy donors and cancer patients. Produced via immunoSEQ multiplex PCR; TCRdb's table is partial and in-frame only. The table has some 130,000 clones, more than 90% seen once. Trimming left V 3 bases short and J 4 bases short, with 14 bases between. Germline assignment: CDR1 SGDLS and CDR2 YYNGEE. CDR3 length: 15 residues. The sequence was collected from a man younger than 35 in good health. This chain uses TRBV9 with TRBJ1-3; D may be TRBD1 (6 bases). Sequencing was performed on blood. CDR3 coding DNA: TGTGCCAGCAGCGCTACAGGGTACAAGGGAAACACCATATATTTT. Translated, it gives CASSATGYKGNTIYF. Full variable domain (outside the CDR3, taken from reference TRBV9 and TRBJ1-3): DSGVTQTPKHLITATGQRVTLRCSPRSGDLSVYWYQQSLDQGLQFLIQYYNGEERAKGNILERFSAQQFPDLHSELNLSSLELGDSALYFCASSATGYKGNTIYFGEGSWLTVV.